This T cell receptor beta chain was identified in a study of blood T cell repertoires in COVID-19. Study information: Acute and convalescent COVID-19 samples came from the United States, Italy and Spain. Nucleic acid was either cDNA or gDNA, and it came from T cells, B-cell-depleted T cells, or PBMCs.

Germline loops: CDR1 LNHDA, CDR2 SQIVND (reference sequence). The CDR3 is 14 amino acids. V lost 3 bases to trimming and J lost 2 bases; unmatched junction nucleotides: 2. This table comes from immunoSEQ multiplex PCR, and its TCRdb copy is limited to in-frame clones, with some not included. In the table there are some 260,000 clones, approximately 91% of which are singletons. Sequencing was carried out using peripheral blood. This TCR was sampled from a woman between 35 and 50 years old who had recovered from COVID-19. The rearrangement joins TRBV19 to TRBJ2-7; 9 nucleotides match TRBD2. The CDR3 sequence is CASSIQRGAYEQYF. CDR3 nucleotides: TGTGCCAGTAGTATCCAGCGGGGGGCCTACGAGCAGTACTTC.